Below are 25 T cell receptor beta chains sequenced from a single sample in a study of T cells in Graves' hyperthyroidism and ophthalmopathy. The investigators amplified TCR beta CDR3 regions from RNA transcripts. First-round RT-PCR of the TCR CDR3 relied on the HTBI primer set. TCRdb reprocessed the multiplex PCR reads with MiXCR, giving one entry per CDR3 protein. The data hold about 550,000 distinct CDR3 sequences, with less than 25% observed a single time. The sample comprised blood. These receptors were obtained from a young man with Graves' hyperthyroidism.

The genes are TRBV11-2 and TRBJ1-1; possible D gene TRBD1, 6 bases. V was clipped by 3 bases and J by 8 bases, with 16 bases between them. Looked up from germline, CDR1 is SGHAT and CDR2 is FQNNGV. CDR3 size: 14 residues. The CDR3 spells CASSFGGGLREAFF. In nucleotides, the CDR3 is TGTGCCAGCAGCTTTGGGGGGGGCCTTAGGGAAGCTTTCTTT.

This clonotype was observed many times. The rearrangement joins TRBV19 to TRBJ1-1, with D maybe TRBD1 (5 bases). V lost 5 bases and J 13 bases, leaving 20 bases between the germline ends. Looked up from germline, CDR1 is LNHDA and CDR2 is SQIVND (reference sequence). The CDR3 is made up of 13 amino acids. CDR3 sequence reads: CASSLGAYQRGFF. CDR3 DNA sequence: TGTGCCAGTAGTCTCGGGGCTTATCAAAGAGGTTTCTTT.

This clonotype was seen ten or more times. The chain joins TRBV27 to TRBJ1-5; D ambiguous. The V end was cut by 2 bases, the J end by 7 bases, with 9 bases between. There are 13 residues in the CDR3. Per the germline V gene, CDR1 is MNHEY and CDR2 is SMNVEV (reference sequence). In DNA form, the CDR3 reads TGTGCCAGCAGTTTAAGTGGGAGACAGCCCCAGCATTTT. This sequence encodes CASSLSGRQPQHF.

This clonotype was counted many times. The V and J genes are TRBV6-2 or TRBV6-3 and TRBJ2-7; D unresolved. Looked up from germline, CDR1 is MNHEY and CDR2 is SVGEGT. The CDR3 covers 13 residues. V dropped 0 bases and J dropped 3 bases, with 6 bases sitting between them. CDR3 sequence (DNA): TGTGCCAGCAGTTACTCTGTGGGCTACGAGCAGTACTTC. Its protein is CASSYSVGYEQYF.

The genes are TRBV20-1 and TRBJ1-5; a weak D match, TRBD1 (6 bases). V was clipped by 6 bases and J by 3 bases, with 12 bases between them. This CDR3 is 13 amino acids long. Germline V lookup: CDR1 DFQATT, CDR2 SNEGSKA (reference sequence). The DNA of the CDR3 is TGCAGTGCGGCCCCAGGGGTCAATCAGCCCCAGCATTTT. Translating gives CSAAPGVNQPQHF.

The rearrangement links TRBV7-2 to TRBJ1-5, with 7 positions matching TRBD1. This CDR3 contains 15 residues. CDR1 is SGHTA, CDR2 FQGNSA, per germline. V was clipped by 5 bases and J by 4 bases; unmatched bases: 8. This CDR3 is CASSMGTVGNQPQHF. The CDR3 DNA reads as TGTGCCAGCAGCATGGGGACAGTTGGTAATCAGCCCCAGCATTTT.

This clonotype has just a few counts. The chain is built from TRBV3-1 and TRBJ2-7; weak D call: TRBD1 (5 bases). This CDR3 comprises 13 residues. Trimming removed 1 base at V and 12 bases at J, with 16 bases between. Per germline, CDR1 LGHDT and CDR2 YNNKEL (reference sequence). In nucleotides, the CDR3 is TGTGCCAGCAGCCAAGGATTGGGGCCGCGGTGGTACTTC. Its protein product is CASSQGLGPRWYF.

Regarding this clonotype: This may arise from a read error, as a much more abundant clone is one base away. CDR3 sequence: CANSFRQGRQPQHF. The CDR3 coding sequence is TGTGCCAACAGCTTTAGGCAGGGCAGGCAGCCCCAGCATTTT. The chain has TRBV7-9 and TRBJ1-5, with D perhaps TRBD1 (5 bases). This CDR3 is 14 amino acids long. Germline CDR1 reads SEHNR; CDR2 reads FQNEAQ (reference sequence).

About this clonotype itself: A much larger clone lies one base from this, so it may be a read error. V gene TRBV5-6 combines with J gene TRBJ1-2; D may be TRBD1 (6 bases). The CDR3 consists of 13 residues. Trimming took 7 bases from V and 11 from J, leaving 21 bases between them. Germline V gene sequence: CDR1 SGHDT, CDR2 YYEEEE. This CDR3 is CASGPAGDLGYTF. The CDR3 nucleotides are TGTGCCAGCGGGCCGGCAGGGGACTTAGGTTACACCTTC. Together with reference TRBV5-6 and TRBJ1-2, the CDR3 gives the full variable domain: DAGVTQSPTHLIKTRGQQVTLRCSPKSGHDTVSWYQQALGQGPQFIFQYYEEEERQRGNFPDRFSGHQFPNYSSELNVNALLLGDSALYLCASGPAGDLGYTFGSGTRLTVV.

This chain links TRBV6-1 with TRBJ2-7; 10 positions agree with TRBD2. Per germline, CDR1 MNHNS and CDR2 SASEGT. The CDR3 length is 15 residues. V shed 6 bases and J 1 base; nucleotides not matched to a gene: 6. The CDR3: CASSVAGGASYEQYF. The CDR3 DNA reads TGTGCCAGCAGCGTAGCGGGGGGTGCTTCCTACGAGCAGTACTTC.

In its sample, this clonotype was seen a few times. As DNA, the CDR3 is TGTGCCAGCAGTTTAGCGGAGACAGGGAGGGGCTACACCTTC. Amino acids: CASSLAETGRGYTF. V is TRBV12-3 or TRBV12-4 and J is TRBJ1-2; 7 positions match TRBD1. This CDR3 has 14 amino acids. V shed 0 bases, J shed 8 bases, and the junction held 6 bases outside the gene matches.

This clonotype was seen at least ten times. The chain recombines TRBV4-1 with TRBJ1-2; D might be TRBD1 (6 bases). The V gene's germline CDR1 is MGHRA and CDR2 YSYEKL. V was clipped by 0 bases and J by 4 bases, with 12 bases between them. CDR3 length: 15 amino acids. The DNA of the CDR3 is TGCGCCAGCAGCCAAGAGGACAGACTTACCTATGGCTACACCTTC. Protein sequence: CASSQEDRLTYGYTF.

In this sample, this clonotype turned up many times. J is TRBJ2-7 and V is TRBV20-1, with 11 bases lining up with TRBD1. V lost 3 bases, J lost 2 bases, and 0 bases stayed unmatched. This CDR3 has 13 amino acids. Germline CDR1 reads DFQATT; CDR2 reads SNEGSKA (reference sequence). CDR3: CSARGQGAYEQYF. As DNA, the CDR3 is TGCAGTGCTAGGGGACAGGGGGCCTACGAGCAGTACTTC.

This chain connects TRBV15 to TRBJ1-1, with unresolved D. Trimming left V 0 bases short and J 7 bases short, with 12 bases between. CDR1 LNHNV and CDR2 YYDKDF come from the germline V gene (reference sequence). The CDR3 length is 14 residues. CDR3 sequence reads: CATSREYPLYEAFF. The CDR3 coding sequence is TGTGCCACCAGCAGAGAGTACCCTCTCTATGAAGCTTTCTTT.

This chain links TRBV28 with TRBJ2-7; TRBD1 matches at 7 bases. The CDR3 covers 14 residues. Germline V CDR1 and CDR2: MDHEN, SYDVKM. The ends lost 4 bases at V and 6 bases at J; junction bases unmatched: 9. CDR3 residues: CASSSQWTGSEQYF. The CDR3 bases are TGTGCCAGCAGTTCACAATGGACAGGCTCCGAGCAGTACTTC.

This clonotype was seen repeatedly, ten times or more. The V call is TRBV6-5, the J call TRBJ1-2, with D possibly being TRBD1 (6 bases). The CDR3 is made up of 15 amino acids. Trimming took off 0 bases at V and 8 bases at J, with 16 bases between the two ends. Germline CDR1 reads MNHEY; CDR2 reads SVGAGI. The CDR3 bases are TGTGCCAGCAGTTACTCCGTGGGGGCCCCTTGGGGCTACACCTTC. Protein: CASSYSVGAPWGYTF.

This clonotype was recorded at least ten times. The chain couples TRBV7-9 to TRBJ1-5, with TRBD1 matching over 9 bases. The CDR3 covers 13 residues. In germline, CDR1 is SEHNR, CDR2 FQNEAQ (reference sequence). J gave up 7 bases and V 6 bases, and 4 bases lay outside the gene matches. The CDR3 DNA follows: TGTGCCAGCAGTCAGACAGGGGGACAGCCCCAGCATTTT. Encoded protein: CASSQTGGQPQHF.

This clonotype appeared a few times. The chain employs TRBV5-1 and TRBJ1-5; tentatively, D is TRBD1 (5 bases). The CDR3 has 15 residues. The germline CDR1 and CDR2 sequences are SGHRS and YFSETQ. Trimming left V 4 bases short and J 9 bases short, with 20 bases between. The CDR3 DNA follows: TGCGCCAGCAGCGTGGGGGACTCAGCCGCCGGGCCCCAGCATTTT. Translation gives CASSVGDSAAGPQHF. Supplemented by reference TRBV5-1 and TRBJ1-5, the full variable domain reads KAGVTQTPRYLIKTRGQQVTLSCSPISGHRSVSWYQQTPGQGLQFLFEYFSETQRNKGNFPGRFSGRQFSNSRSEMNVSTLELGDSALYLCASSVGDSAAGPQHFGDGTRLSIL.

Notes on this clonotype: A read error may be the cause here, since a much bigger clone is one base away. This chain uses TRBV20-1 with TRBJ1-2; D gene uncertain. Germline values: CDR1 DFQATT, CDR2 SNEGSKA (reference sequence). V dropped 5 bases and J dropped 4 bases, with 11 bases sitting between them. This CDR3 is built from 12 residues. This CDR3 reads CSAVGSAYGYTF. In nucleotides, the CDR3 is TGCAGTGCTGTCGGGTCAGCCTATGGCTACACCTTC.

This clonotype was recorded many times. The CDR3 DNA is TGTGCCAGCACCGCGGGACAGGGGGCGCGTTACGAGCAGTACTTC. Its translation is CASTAGQGARYEQYF. The chain has TRBV6-1 and TRBJ2-7, with TRBD1 matching 12 bases. Trimming removed 7 bases from V and 4 bases from J; junction bases left unmatched: 8. This CDR3 region has 15 residues. Germline-derived CDR1 and CDR2 are MNHNS and SASEGT.

This clonotype turned up a few times. V gene TRBV5-6 combines with J gene TRBJ2-4; D not resolved. Germline V gene data show CDR1 as SGHDT and CDR2 as YYEEEE. Between the trimmed V and J ends, which lost 0 bases and 1 base, there was a span of 14 bases. CDR3 length equals 17 residues. CDR3 residues: CASSLDGNLAAKNIQYF. In DNA form, the CDR3 reads TGTGCCAGCAGCTTGGATGGCAACCTGGCCGCCAAAAACATTCAGTACTTC.

This clonotype occurred many times. The CDR3 loop is CASSYHPDRLTEAFF. CDR3 DNA sequence: TGTGCCAGTAGTTATCATCCGGACAGGCTCACTGAAGCTTTCTTT. This chain uses TRBV19 with TRBJ1-1, with 7 positions matching TRBD1. The CDR3 has 15 amino acids. The germline gives CDR1 LNHDA, CDR2 SQIVND (reference sequence). Trimming removed 5 bases from V and 4 bases from J; junction bases left unmatched: 10. The full variable domain, with the rest looked up from reference TRBV19 and TRBJ1-1, is DGGITQSPKYLFRKEGQNVTLSCEQNLNHDAMYWYRQDPGQGLRLIYYSQIVNDFQKGDIAEGYSVSREKKESFPLTVTSAQKNPTAFYLCASSYHPDRLTEAFFGQGTRLTVV.

V usage is TRBV12-3 or TRBV12-4 and J usage is TRBJ2-5; D unclear. The CDR3 loop spans 11 amino acids. Deletions cut 8 bases from V and 5 bases from J, with 9 bases between. The CDR3 sequence is CASRSTETQYF. The CDR3 DNA reads as TGTGCCAGCCGGAGCACGGAGACCCAGTACTTC.

Ten or more counts support this clonotype. The chain has TRBV9 and TRBJ1-1, with a weak D call TRBD1 (6 bases). Trimming removed 10 bases from V and 0 bases from J, with 19 bases in between. The germline CDR1 and CDR2 sequences are SGDLS and YYNGEE. The CDR3 runs 15 residues. The CDR3 DNA reads as TGTGCCTCTTCGAAGGGGGGGGATATGAACACTGAAGCTTTCTTT. It translates to CASSKGGDMNTEAFF.

This clonotype came up many times. This chain connects TRBV11-2 to TRBJ1-3; D not certain. Trimming cost V 7 bases and J 0 bases, with 13 bases left between them. The CDR3 length is 15 residues. Germline-derived CDR1 and CDR2 are SGHAT and FQNNGV. CDR3: CASTDLASSGNTIYF. The DNA of the CDR3 is TGTGCCAGCACCGATCTGGCTTCCTCTGGAAACACCATATATTTT. The entire variable domain, with the rest obtained from reference TRBV11-2 and TRBJ1-3, is as follows: EAGVAQSPRYKIIEKRQSVAFWCNPISGHATLYWYQQILGQGPKLLIQFQNNGVVDDSQLPKDRFSAERLKGVDSTLKIQPAKLEDSAVYLCASTDLASSGNTIYFGEGSWLTVV.